Shown below are 30 T cell receptor beta chains from a single sample sequenced in a study of T cells in Graves' hyperthyroidism and ophthalmopathy. The TCR beta CDR3 regions underwent amplification using RNA transcripts as the source. Using the HTBI primer set, a first-round RT-PCR was run on the TCR CDR3. TCRdb reprocessed the multiplex PCR reads with MiXCR, giving one entry per CDR3 protein. Of a few hundred thousand distinct CDR3 sequences in the sample, 20% to 25% were seen once. The sample was blood. The receptors shown here come from a woman aged 70-85 years with Graves' ophthalmopathy.

J is TRBJ2-2 and V is TRBV15; D unresolved. The length of the CDR3 is 13 residues. Germline V gives CDR1 LNHNV, CDR2 YYDKDF (reference sequence). V was cut by 5 bases and J by 6 bases, with 10 bases left in between. The CDR3 coding sequence is TGTGCCACCAGCCCTACCCTATCCGGGGAGCTGTTTTTT. Its protein product is CATSPTLSGELFF. Combining the CDR3 with reference TRBV15 and TRBJ2-2 gives the whole variable domain DAMVIQNPRYQVTQFGKPVTLSCSQTLNHNVMYWYQQKSSQAPKLLFHYYDKDFNNEADTPDNFQSRRPNTSFCFLDIRSPGLGDTAMYLCATSPTLSGELFFGEGSRLTVL.

The gene calls are TRBV30 and TRBJ1-3; D is unresolved. The V end was cut by 0 bases, the J end by 2 bases, with 17 bases between. The CDR3 consists of 17 residues. The germline V gene has CDR1 GTSNPN and CDR2 SVGIG (reference sequence). Written as DNA, the CDR3 is TGTGCCTGGAGTGTTCGTAACGGGAAGTTTACTGGAAACACCATATATTTT. It encodes CAWSVRNGKFTGNTIYF.

The chain combines TRBV5-1 with TRBJ2-7, with a possible D match to TRBD1 (6 bases). Trimming left V 4 bases short and J 6 bases short, with 11 bases between. This CDR3 has 12 amino acids. Per germline, CDR1 SGHRS and CDR2 YFSETQ. The CDR3: CASSLDSCEQYF. Here the CDR3 DNA reads TGCGCCAGCAGCCTGGACAGCTGCGAGCAGTACTTC.

This clonotype appeared a few times. The V call is TRBV10-3, the J call TRBJ1-5; D ambiguous. The length of the CDR3 is 16 residues. V was clipped by 3 bases and J by 9 bases, with 21 bases between them. Germline V lookup: CDR1 ENHRY, CDR2 SYGVKD. CDR3 sequence: CAISDFPASLPWPQHF. Here the CDR3 DNA reads TGTGCCATCAGTGACTTTCCCGCATCCCTCCCATGGCCCCAGCATTTT.

This rearrangement joins TRBV30 to TRBJ2-5, with a possible D match to TRBD1 (7 bases). Germline CDR1 is GTSNPN and CDR2 is SVGIG (reference sequence). Trimming left V 1 base short and J 4 bases short, with 10 bases between. The CDR3 loop spans 13 amino acids. CDR3 in amino acids: CAWSGQGGETQYF. The CDR3 nucleotides are TGTGCCTGGAGTGGACAGGGAGGAGAGACCCAGTACTTC.

V is TRBV6-1 and J is TRBJ2-3; tentative D call: TRBD1 (6 bases). The CDR3 extends over 14 amino acids. CDR1 is MNHNS and CDR2 is SASEGT in the germline V gene. Trimming took 6 bases from V and 2 from J, leaving 12 bases between them. CDR3 sequence reads: CASSKQGNTDTQYF. CDR3 in DNA: TGTGCCAGCAGCAAACAGGGAAACACAGATACGCAGTATTTT.

This sequence joins TRBV30 and TRBJ1-2; D uncertain. CDR1 is GTSNPN, CDR2 SVGIG, per germline (reference sequence). The CDR3 spans 15 residues. V lost 2 bases, J lost 0 bases, and 13 bases lay in between. The CDR3 nucleotides are TGTGCCTGGAGTTACGACGGAACAGCTAACTATGGCTACACCTTC. Protein sequence: CAWSYDGTANYGYTF. The full variable domain, rest sourced from reference TRBV30 and TRBJ1-2, is SQTIHQWPATLVQPVGSPLSLECTVEGTSNPNLYWYRQAAGRGLQLLFYSVGIGQISSEVPQNLSASRPQDRQFILSSKKLLLSDSGFYLCAWSYDGTANYGYTFGSGTRLTVV.

V is TRBV7-2 and J is TRBJ2-3, with 9 bases fitting TRBD2. CDR3 size: 14 residues. Germline V lookup: CDR1 SGHTA, CDR2 FQGNSA. Trimming removed 3 bases from V and 4 bases from J; junction bases left unmatched: 2. For the CDR3, the DNA is TGTGCCAGCAGCTTTAGCGGGAGCTCAGATACGCAGTATTTT. It is translated as CASSFSGSSDTQYF.

This CDR3 reads CASSLGFSVTGELFF. The CDR3 DNA reads TGTGCCAGCAGCTTAGGGTTCAGCGTCACCGGGGAGCTGTTTTTT. This chain connects TRBV7-2 to TRBJ2-2; D remains ambiguous. The CDR3 covers 15 residues. With 1 base removed from V and 4 bases from J, the gap between germline ends came to 10 bases. CDR1 and CDR2 from the germline V gene are SGHTA and FQGNSA.

This sequence joins TRBV7-2 and TRBJ1-2; D gene unclear. The CDR3 length is 14 residues. The V end was cut by 11 bases, the J end by 2 bases, with 18 bases between. Germline assignment: CDR1 SGHTA and CDR2 FQGNSA. The CDR3 DNA reads as TGTGCCGGCGGATTCCGGACCTCAAACTATGGCTACACCTTC. Translated: CAGGFRTSNYGYTF.

This clonotype was detected only a few times. V gene TRBV7-9 combines with J gene TRBJ2-1, with 7 nucleotides matching TRBD2. In germline, CDR1 is SEHNR, CDR2 FQNEAQ (reference sequence). The V and J ends lost 5 bases and 6 bases, in that order; junction bases with no gene match: 19. The CDR3 is 18 amino acids. The CDR3, as DNA: TGTGCCAGCAGCCCTCGGTCCCCGGGGAGGGGTTATGGCAATGAGCAGTTCTTC. Its translation: CASSPRSPGRGYGNEQFF.

The genes are TRBV6-5 and TRBJ2-7; D is unresolved. The germline V gene encodes CDR1 MNHEY and CDR2 SVGAGI. The CDR3 has 12 residues. The germline V and J ends were trimmed by 2 bases and 7 bases, with 9 bases remaining between them. CDR3 amino acids: CASSYRPGEQYF. CDR3 DNA sequence: TGTGCCAGCAGTTACAGGCCCGGGGAGCAGTACTTC.

The gene calls are TRBV7-9 and TRBJ2-3, with 10 positions matching TRBD2. The CDR3 runs to 16 residues. Germline values: CDR1 SEHNR, CDR2 FQNEAQ (reference sequence). With V trimmed by 5 bases and J by 4 bases, 9 bases remained unmatched. CDR3 amino acids: CASSRGRAGGPDTQYF. CDR3 DNA: TGTGCCAGCAGCCGGGGGAGAGCGGGAGGGCCAGATACGCAGTATTTT.

This clonotype was found many times. The chain has TRBV11-2 and TRBJ2-7; 10 nucleotides agree with TRBD2. The CDR3 is 16 amino acids. Germline CDR1 is SGHAT and CDR2 is FQNNGV. With V trimmed by 3 bases and J by 4 bases, 9 bases remained unmatched. CDR3 in amino acids: CASSFAPSGSGYEQYF. Written as DNA, the CDR3 is TGTGCCAGCAGCTTTGCCCCTAGCGGGAGCGGATACGAGCAGTACTTC.

The chain employs TRBV4-1 and TRBJ2-3; D gene uncertain. Germline assignment: CDR1 MGHRA and CDR2 YSYEKL. The CDR3 covers 14 residues. Trimming cost V 3 bases and J 1 base, with 8 bases left between them. The CDR3 here is CASSHNGRTDTQYF. The DNA for the CDR3 is TGCGCCAGCAGCCATAATGGACGCACAGATACGCAGTATTTT.

The chain recombines TRBV18 with TRBJ1-1, with 9 bases lining up with TRBD1. Trimming cost V 3 bases and J 11 bases; bases outside gene matches: 7. Germline V gives CDR1 KGHSH, CDR2 LQKENI. The CDR3 length is 13 residues. The CDR3 coding sequence is TGTGCCAGCTCACCCGGGACAGGGCTGTGGGCTTTCTTT. Protein product: CASSPGTGLWAFF.

The chain is built from TRBV3-1 and TRBJ2-7; TRBD2 might be the D (5 bases). This CDR3 comprises 14 residues. Looked up from germline, CDR1 is LGHDT and CDR2 is YNNKEL (reference sequence). The germline V and J ends were trimmed by 0 bases and 2 bases, with 8 bases remaining between them. The DNA of the CDR3 is TGTGCCAGCAGCCAAGATCCCGGGGCCTACGAGCAGTACTTC. Protein: CASSQDPGAYEQYF.

This clonotype was seen only a few times. The rearrangement uses TRBV10-3 and TRBJ2-6, with 11 positions matching TRBD2. Germline assignment: CDR1 ENHRY and CDR2 SYGVKD. J lost 0 bases, V lost 6 bases, and 7 bases had no gene match. This CDR3 is built from 18 residues. The CDR3 nucleotides read TGTGCCATCAGGATGACTAGCGGGAATTCCTCTGGGGCCAACGTCCTGACTTTC. Its protein is CAIRMTSGNSSGANVLTF.

Concerning this clonotype: A much bigger clone sits one base away, suggesting this may be a read error. The CDR3 nucleotides are TGTGCCAGCAGTTTAATAGGGGGTGAAGCTTCCTTT. This gives the protein CASSLIGGEASF. The chain recombines TRBV27 with TRBJ1-1; D might be TRBD1 (6 bases). The CDR3 contains 12 residues. The germline gives CDR1 MNHEY, CDR2 SMNVEV (reference sequence).

This clonotype was found many times. This sequence joins TRBV12-3 or TRBV12-4 and TRBJ1-2; no reliable D call. This CDR3 is 12 amino acids long. The V end was cut by 6 bases, the J end by 8 bases, with 13 bases between. Written as DNA, the CDR3 is TGTGCCAGCAGCCCCCCGGGGATAGGCTACACCTTC. This encodes CASSPPGIGYTF.

The table lists this clonotype with many counts. This chain connects TRBV20-1 to TRBJ2-1, with 7 bases aligning to TRBD2. CDR1 is DFQATT, CDR2 SNEGSKA, per germline (reference sequence). This CDR3 is 15 amino acids long. The ends lost 0 bases at V and 4 bases at J; junction bases unmatched: 6. CDR3 loop: CSARDGAGAYNEQFF. The CDR3 bases are TGCAGTGCTAGAGATGGGGCGGGAGCTTACAATGAGCAGTTCTTC.

The CDR3 region is CASSQDQGPYNEQFF. The CDR3 coding sequence is TGCGCCAGCAGCCAAGACCAGGGGCCCTACAATGAGCAGTTCTTC. The chain recombines TRBV4-3 with TRBJ2-1, with a possible D match to TRBD1 (6 bases). Per the germline V gene, CDR1 is LGHNA and CDR2 is YSLEER. The CDR3 extends over 15 amino acids. The V end lost 0 bases, the J end lost 2 bases, and 8 bases lay between the germline ends.

The sample holds a few counts of this clonotype. The chain recombines TRBV20-1 with TRBJ2-7; 16 bases are shared with TRBD2. CDR3 length: 17 residues. The V gene's germline CDR1 is DFQATT and CDR2 SNEGSKA (reference sequence). V gave up 4 bases and J gave up 4 bases; unmatched junction bases: 10. Written as DNA, the CDR3 is TGCAGTGCTAAGGGACTAGCGGGAGGGCCGCATAGTTACGAGCAGTACTTC. It yields the protein CSAKGLAGGPHSYEQYF.

This clonotype showed up just a few times. This chain joins TRBV6-2 or TRBV6-3 and TRBJ2-1; 10 nucleotides match TRBD2. Germline values: CDR1 MNHEY, CDR2 SVGEGT. The V and J ends lost 6 bases and 2 bases, in that order; junction bases with no gene match: 10. The CDR3 runs to 17 residues. In nucleotides, the CDR3 is TGTGCCAGCAGCCCTAATCTCGGACTAGCGGCCTACAATGAGCAGTTCTTC. Residues: CASSPNLGLAAYNEQFF.

This sequence joins TRBV29-1 and TRBJ2-1; TRBD2 aligns across 16 bases. The ends lost 7 bases at V and 8 bases at J; junction bases unmatched: 20. Per germline, CDR1 SQVTM and CDR2 ANQGSEA. The CDR3 consists of 19 residues. As DNA, the CDR3 is TGCAGCGCTTCGGGGAGGTCGGGACTAGCGGGAGGGCCGGGAGATGAGCAGTTCTTC. This gives the protein CSASGRSGLAGGPGDEQFF.

V and J are TRBV12-3 or TRBV12-4 and TRBJ1-1; 9 bases are a match to TRBD1. This CDR3 spans 15 amino acids. J lost 5 bases, V lost 6 bases, and 10 bases had no gene match. CDR3 DNA: TGTGCCAGCAGCCCTGGACAGGGGACGACTACTGAAGCTTTCTTT. Encoded protein: CASSPGQGTTTEAFF.

About this clonotype itself: A junction boundary mismatches the germline segment, possibly from a read error. The chain has TRBV20-1 and TRBJ2-3; 7 bases are shared with TRBD2. The CDR3 totals 16 residues. The germline V gene encodes CDR1 DFQATT and CDR2 SNEGSKA (reference sequence). The CDR3, as DNA: TGCAGTGCCAGAGGGGTTGGGACTACTAGCACAGATACGCAGTATTTT. Translating it yields CSARGVGTTSTDTQYF.

This clonotype has ten or more counts. This sequence joins TRBV28 and TRBJ2-7, with TRBD1 matching 8 bases. The V gene's germline CDR1 is MDHEN and CDR2 SYDVKM. Trimming cost V 3 bases and J 3 bases; bases outside gene matches: 10. The CDR3 has 16 amino acids. Here the CDR3 DNA reads TGTGCCAGCAGTTTTATAACGGGACAGGCCCTCTACGAGCAGTACTTC. Its translation: CASSFITGQALYEQYF.

V and J are TRBV6-1 and TRBJ1-1; 8 bases match TRBD1. This CDR3 comprises 13 residues. Germline assignment: CDR1 MNHNS and CDR2 SASEGT. J was trimmed by 3 bases and V by 6 bases; bases with no gene match: 3. CDR3 nucleotides: TGTGCCAGCAGCAGGGGGCTGGACACTGAAGCTTTCTTT. Its protein product is CASSRGLDTEAFF.

This clonotype has at least ten counts. The V gene is TRBV24-1, the J gene TRBJ2-5; the match to TRBD1 covers 9 bases. Germline loops: CDR1 KGHDR, CDR2 SFDVKD. This CDR3 comprises 15 residues. V lost 3 bases and J lost 2; bases outside the gene matches: 3. CDR3 protein: CATSDKGQGQETQYF. The CDR3 nucleotides read TGTGCCACCAGTGATAAGGGACAGGGACAAGAGACCCAGTACTTC.